Listed below are T cell receptor beta chains from one sample, sequenced in a study of blood T cell repertoires in COVID-19. TCRdb keeps only in-frame clones here, not all; method: immunoSEQ multiplex PCR. The repertoire holds 250,000 to 300,000 clones, about 88% seen once, with 2% in the top ten. Sequenced input: PBMCs or T cells enriched from blood (not recorded which). All receptors derive from a woman aged 55-69 years in a cohort exposed to, infected with or recovered from COVID-19 (not recorded which). Both conserved end residues are part of each CDR3. D genes are given only for firm matches. Not all rows give a size; the values are once, few, many and, for expanded clones, a class.

D gene	V gene	J gene	clone size	CDR3 DNA	CDR3 protein
TRBD1	TRBV4-3	TRBJ2-2	NA	TGCGCCAGCAGCCCCCTGACAGGGGGAGCGGTCGGGGAGCTGTTTTTT	CASSPLTGGAVGELFF
TRBD2	TRBV28	TRBJ2-3	NA	TGTGCCAGCAGTTCCTCACTAGCGGGAACGAGCACAGATACGCAGTATTTT	CASSSSLAGTSTDTQYF
NA	TRBV3-1/TRBV3-2	TRBJ1-5	NA	TGTGCCAGCAGCAGTACATTGAGCAATCAGCCCCAGCATTTT	CASSSTLSNQPQHF
NA	TRBV7-9	TRBJ1-2	NA	TGTGCCAGCAGCTTAGTTAGCGTGGGTGGCTACACCTTC	CASSLVSVGGYTF
NA	TRBV11-2	TRBJ2-7	NA	TGTGCCAGCAGCTTAGCGCAGGGGACCCCCTACGAGCAGTACTTC	CASSLAQGTPYEQYF
TRBD2	TRBV3-1/TRBV3-2	TRBJ2-2	NA	TGTGCCAGCAGCCAAGAACACGGGAGGTCGAACACCGGGGAGCTGTTTTTT	CASSQEHGRSNTGELFF
TRBD1	TRBV9	TRBJ2-3	NA	TGTGCCAGCAGCCCGGGACAGGCGACAAATACGCAGTATTTT	CASSPGQATNTQYF
NA	TRBV7-3	TRBJ1-2	NA	TGTGCCAGCAGCCTATCAGGATCGCGTGGCTACACCTTC	CASSLSGSRGYTF
NA	TRBV7-2	TRBJ1-2	NA	TGTGCCAGCAGCACCCCGGGTCAGTTCTATGGCTACACCTTC	CASSTPGQFYGYTF
TRBD2	TRBV6-4	TRBJ2-2	NA	TGTGCCAGCAGTCCTCAAGCGGGAGTACGTACCGGGGAGCTGTTTTTT	CASSPQAGVRTGELFF
NA	TRBV19	TRBJ1-4	NA	TGTGCCAGTAGTATATCTGCAGGGTCTAATGAAAAACTGTTTTTT	CASSISAGSNEKLFF
NA	TRBV2	TRBJ1-6	few	TGTGCCAGCAACGCCAGGGCAAATTCACCCCTCCACTTT	CASNARANSPLHF
TRBD1	TRBV3-1/TRBV3-2	TRBJ2-6	NA	TGTGCCAGCAGAACCGGGACAGGGGGGCCTGGGGCCAACGTCCTGACTTTC	CASRTGTGGPGANVLTF
NA	TRBV6-1	TRBJ2-7	NA	TGTGCCAGCAGTGAAGCTGGGCATCCGTACTTC	CASSEAGHPYF
NA	TRBV2	TRBJ2-3	NA	TGTGCCAGCAGTCTAGCGGATACGCAGTATTTT	CASSLADTQYF
TRBD1	TRBV7-3	TRBJ1-1	NA	TGTGCCAGCAGCTTATCCGGGACAGGGGCCGAAAATGCTTTCTTT	CASSLSGTGAENAFF